The entry below gives a single TCR beta chain sequence along with its context. The sample comes from a study of shared clonotypes between healthy human individuals. This CDR3 comprises 15 residues. Looked up from germline, CDR1 is SGHRS and CDR2 is YFSETQ. V lost 3 bases and J lost 6; bases outside the gene matches: 9. The table came from immunoSEQ multiplex PCR; TCRdb's copy has only in-frame clones and leaves some out. Seen here are about 92,000 clones, roughly half observed once, and the top ten hold more than 13%. What was sequenced was PBMCs. This receptor was obtained from a middle-aged woman in good health. Some clones in this sample may be carry-over from other donors' samples. The gene calls are TRBV5-1 and TRBJ2-7; 10 bases align to TRBD2. The CDR3 sequence: CASSSSTSGPGEQYF. CDR3 nucleotide sequence: TGCGCCAGCAGCTCCTCGACTAGCGGGCCCGGCGAGCAGTACTTC.